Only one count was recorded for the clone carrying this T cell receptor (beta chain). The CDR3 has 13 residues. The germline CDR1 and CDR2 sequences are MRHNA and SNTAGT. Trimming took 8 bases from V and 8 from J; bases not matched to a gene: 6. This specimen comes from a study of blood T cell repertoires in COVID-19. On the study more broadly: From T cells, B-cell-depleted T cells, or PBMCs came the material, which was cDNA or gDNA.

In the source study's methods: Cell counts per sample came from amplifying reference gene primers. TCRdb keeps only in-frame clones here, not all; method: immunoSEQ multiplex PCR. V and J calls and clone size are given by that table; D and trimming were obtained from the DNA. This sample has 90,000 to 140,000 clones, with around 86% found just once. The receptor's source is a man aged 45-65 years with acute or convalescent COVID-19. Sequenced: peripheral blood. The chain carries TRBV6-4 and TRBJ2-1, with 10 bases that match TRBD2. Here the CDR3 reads CASAASGSYEQFF. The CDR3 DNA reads TGTGCCAGCGCCGCTAGCGGGAGTTATGAGCAGTTCTTC.